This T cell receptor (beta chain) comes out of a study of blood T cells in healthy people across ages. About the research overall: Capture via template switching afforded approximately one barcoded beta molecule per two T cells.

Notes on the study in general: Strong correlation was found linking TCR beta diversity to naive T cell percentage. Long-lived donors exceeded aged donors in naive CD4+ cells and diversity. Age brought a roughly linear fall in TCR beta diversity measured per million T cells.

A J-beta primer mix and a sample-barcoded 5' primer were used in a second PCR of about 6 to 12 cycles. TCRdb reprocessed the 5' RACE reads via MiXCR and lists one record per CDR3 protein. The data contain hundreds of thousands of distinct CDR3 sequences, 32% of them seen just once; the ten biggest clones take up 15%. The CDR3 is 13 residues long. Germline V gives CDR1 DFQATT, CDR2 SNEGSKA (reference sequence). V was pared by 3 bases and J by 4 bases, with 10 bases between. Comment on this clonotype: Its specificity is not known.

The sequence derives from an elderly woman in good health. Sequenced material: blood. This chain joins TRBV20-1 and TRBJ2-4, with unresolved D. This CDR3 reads CSASLQRKNIQYF. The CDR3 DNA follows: TGCAGTGCTAGTTTGCAAAGAAAAAACATTCAGTACTTC.